This TCR beta chain emerged from a study of metastatic and nonmetastatic thyroid tumors. The overall study: The study looked at repertoires side by side in blood and in tumor or nodule tissue from malignant and benign thyroid patients. Study results and caveats: Across blood and tumor, TCR beta diversity in malignant thyroid tumors was reportedly significantly higher than in benign nodules.

All patients were untreated before thyroid surgery. About this clone: The antigen remains unidentified.

Authors' processing steps: Construction of a distant-metastasis classifier for papillary thyroid cancer relied on CDR3 differences across clinicopathological groups. TCRdb re-analyzed the PCR reads using MiXCR. In this record, the V and J calls reflect TCRdb's handling and not the investigators' own analysis. The sample records 30,000 to 35,000 clones, over 25% being singletons. The germline gives CDR1 LNHNV, CDR2 YYDKDF (reference sequence). This CDR3 region has 16 residues. The V end was cut by 4 bases, the J end by 16 bases, with 26 bases between. This chain connects TRBV15 to TRBJ1-6; D ambiguous. The sequence was obtained from a female donor with papillary thyroid cancer or a benign thyroid nodule (not recorded which). Some clones in this sample may be carry-over from other donors' samples. Material: blood. The CDR3 spells CATSNGISSYNSTLHF. CDR3 coding DNA: TGTGCCACCAGCAACGGGATTAGCTCCTATAATTCAACACTCCACTTT.